A selection of T cell receptor beta chains follows, all from one sample in a study of beta chain features in type 1 diabetes. The method was immunoSEQ multiplex PCR; TCRdb's version includes in-frame clones alone and lacks a portion of them. The table lists about 300,000 clones, roughly 8% of them singletons. Sequences were obtained from central memory CD4+ T cells from blood. The origin of the receptors is a woman aged 18-29 years in good health. Each CDR3 is given with its conserved first and last residue. D genes are given only for firm matches. The listing skips clone size in some rows; elsewhere it reads once, few, many or a size class.

NA | NA | TRBJ1-2 | TRBV5-1 | CASRLRPQVNYGYTF | TGCGCCAGCAGGCTTCGTCCTCAGGTGAACTATGGCTACACCTTC
NA | NA | TRBJ2-5 | TRBV11-2 | CASSYSRAWETQYF | TGTGCCAGCAGCTACTCGCGAGCCTGGGAGACCCAGTACTTC
NA | NA | TRBJ1-1 | TRBV7-3 | CASSSQVNTEAFF | TGTGCCAGCAGCTCACAAGTGAACACTGAAGCTTTCTTT
few | TRBD2 | TRBJ2-3 | TRBV6-5 | CASSQASSGRSTQYF | TGTGCCAGCAGCCAAGCGTCTAGCGGGAGGTCTACGCAGTATTTT
few | NA | TRBJ2-6 | TRBV18 | CASSAPGHLSGANVLTF | TGTGCCAGCTCGGCACCGGGACACCTCTCTGGGGCCAACGTCCTGACTTTC
many | NA | TRBJ2-4 | TRBV2 | CASLGRTGAGTSRFRHQNIQYF | TGTGCCAGCTTAGGGAGGACAGGAGCCGGGACTAGTCGTTTTCGTCATCAAAACATTCAGTACTTC
few | NA | TRBJ2-1 | TRBV29-1 | CSVDGQIYNEQFF | TGCAGCGTTGATGGGCAGATATACAATGAGCAGTTCTTC
many | NA | TRBJ2-1 | TRBV28 | CASRSSKSWGYEQFF | TGTGCCAGCAGAAGCTCAAAATCGTGGGGGTATGAGCAGTTCTTC
few | NA | TRBJ2-7 | TRBV25-1 | CASSAKGPVLTYEQYF | TGTGCCAGCAGTGCTAAGGGGCCCGTCCTCACCTACGAGCAGTACTTC
NA | NA | TRBJ2-7 | TRBV6-1 | CASSDPRALSYEQYF | TGTGCCAGCAGTGACCCCAGGGCCCTCTCCTACGAGCAGTACTTC
NA | NA | TRBJ2-4 | TRBV7-2 | CASSKQRSAAKNIQYF | TGTGCCAGCAGCAAACAGCGATCGGCAGCCAAAAACATTCAGTACTTC
NA | NA | TRBJ2-1 | TRBV14 | CASSSGGASSYNEQFF | TGTGCCAGCAGCTCCGGCGGGGCCAGCTCCTACAATGAGCAGTTCTTC
few | NA | TRBJ2-1 | TRBV7-8 | CASSPARTTVPNEQFF | TGTGCCAGCAGCCCTGCTCGAACGACAGTTCCCAATGAGCAGTTCTTC
NA | TRBD1 | TRBJ1-2 | TRBV2 | CASSPGQATYGYTF | TGTGCCAGCAGTCCCGGACAGGCGACCTATGGCTACACCTTC
NA | TRBD1 | TRBJ1-5 | TRBV11-2 | CASSWTGEHQPQHF | TGTGCCAGCAGCTGGACAGGGGAGCATCAGCCCCAGCATTTT
few | NA | TRBJ2-2 | TRBV7-9 | CASSPIIPTGELFF | TGTGCCAGCAGCCCGATAATACCCACCGGGGAGCTGTTTTTT